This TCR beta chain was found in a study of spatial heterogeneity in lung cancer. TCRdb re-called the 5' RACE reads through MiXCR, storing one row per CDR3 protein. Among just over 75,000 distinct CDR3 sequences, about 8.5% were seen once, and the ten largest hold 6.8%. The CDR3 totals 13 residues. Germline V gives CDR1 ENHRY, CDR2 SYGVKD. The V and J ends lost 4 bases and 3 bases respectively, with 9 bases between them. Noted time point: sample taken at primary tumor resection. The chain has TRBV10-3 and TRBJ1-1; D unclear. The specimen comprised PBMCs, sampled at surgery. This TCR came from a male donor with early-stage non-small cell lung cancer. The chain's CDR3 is CAISGYRDTEAFF. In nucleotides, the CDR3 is TGTGCCATCAGTGGTTACAGAGACACTGAAGCTTTCTTT.